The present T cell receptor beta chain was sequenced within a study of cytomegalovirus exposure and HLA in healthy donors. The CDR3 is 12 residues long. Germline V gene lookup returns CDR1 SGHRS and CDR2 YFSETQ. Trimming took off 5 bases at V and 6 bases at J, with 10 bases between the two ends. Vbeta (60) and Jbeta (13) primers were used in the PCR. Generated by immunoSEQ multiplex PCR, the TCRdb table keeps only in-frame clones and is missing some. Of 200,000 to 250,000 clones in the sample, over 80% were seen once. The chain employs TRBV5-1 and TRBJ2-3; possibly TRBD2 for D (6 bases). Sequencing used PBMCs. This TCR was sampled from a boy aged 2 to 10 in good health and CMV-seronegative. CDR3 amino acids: CASRPGGDTQYF. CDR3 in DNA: TGCGCCAGCAGACCTGGGGGGGATACGCAGTATTTT.